Given below is one T cell receptor beta chain in context. This sample is drawn from a study of blood T cell repertoires in COVID-19. The overall study: Both acute and convalescent COVID-19 samples were obtained from the United States, Italy and Spain.

The CDR3 is 13 amino acids. The V end was cut by 4 bases, the J end by 5 bases, with 12 bases between. Germline lookup yields CDR1 SGDLS and CDR2 YYNGEE. Data came from immunoSEQ multiplex PCR; TCRdb stores just in-frame clones and leaves some out. Of tens of thousands of clones listed, roughly 87% are singletons. Sample: peripheral blood. This clonotype originated in a woman aged 45 to 65 with acute or convalescent COVID-19. The chain has TRBV9 and TRBJ1-1; D is possibly TRBD1 (5 bases). The CDR3 sequence: CASSLGGSTEAFF. CDR3 sequence (DNA): TGTGCCAGCAGCCTCGGGGGGAGTACTGAAGCTTTCTTT.